What follows describes a single T cell receptor beta chain. The data derive from a study of blood T cell repertoires in COVID-19. Study information: There were acute and convalescent COVID-19 samples, and they came from the United States, Italy and Spain.

The table came from immunoSEQ multiplex PCR; TCRdb's copy has only in-frame clones and leaves some out. The sample records 220,000 or so clones, roughly 81% being singletons. This receptor was taken from a man between 50 and 59 years old who had recovered from COVID-19. Input material: peripheral blood.

Here the CDR3 DNA reads TGCAACTCCCTGAGGGCAGGGAGGGTGGAGACCCAGTACTTC. Protein: CNSLRAGRVETQYF. The V call is TRBV29-1, the J call TRBJ2-5; 7 bases align to TRBD2. The CDR3 has 14 amino acids. Germline assignment: CDR1 SQVTM and CDR2 ANQGSEA.